The 20 T cell receptor beta chains listed next were all sequenced from one sample in a study of CD8 T cells in Susac syndrome. The RNA, about 0.45 to 1 ug, was put through reverse transcription using random hexamers. TCRdb re-analysed the immunoSEQ multiplex PCR reads in MiXCR, keeping a single row per CDR3 protein. This table has approximately 150,000 distinct CDR3 sequences, approximately 93% appearing once. Sequencing was done on a sample of CD4+ T cells from PBMCs. Receptor source: a human donor with multiple sclerosis.

This clonotype appeared a few times. This chain uses TRBV30 with TRBJ1-2; D gene unclear. The CDR3 extends over 10 amino acids. Germline lookup yields CDR1 GTSNPN and CDR2 SVGIG (reference sequence). CDR3 nucleotide sequence: TGTGCTTCCTCGGCCTATGGCTACACCTTC. It encodes CASSAYGYTF.

This chain links TRBV6-5 with TRBJ2-3; D is undetermined. The CDR3 is 13 amino acids. In germline, CDR1 is MNHEY, CDR2 SVGAGI. The germline V and J ends were trimmed by 0 bases and 9 bases, with 10 bases remaining between them. DNA for the CDR3: TGTGCCAGCAGTTACTCGACGGTGGGAACGCAGTATTTT. Residues: CASSYSTVGTQYF.

V usage is TRBV30 and J usage is TRBJ1-4, with 7 bases fitting TRBD1. CDR1 is GTSNPN and CDR2 is SVGIG in the germline V gene (reference sequence). The CDR3 has 13 amino acids. J gave up 8 bases and V 2 bases, and 5 bases lay outside the gene matches. The CDR3 loop is CAWSPQGGEKLFF. CDR3 nucleotide sequence: TGTGCCTGGAGTCCTCAGGGGGGAGAAAAACTGTTTTTT.

This chain's CDR3 is CASYPGGAYGYTF. DNA for the CDR3: TGTGCCAGCTACCCCGGGGGAGCGTATGGCTACACCTTC. The chain carries TRBV6-2 or TRBV6-3 and TRBJ1-2, with a weak D call TRBD1 (5 bases). V was pared by 8 bases and J by 5 bases, with 15 bases between. The CDR3 loop spans 13 amino acids. Germline values: CDR1 MNHEY, CDR2 SVGEGT.

The V gene is TRBV5-1, the J gene TRBJ2-1, with 14 bases lining up with TRBD2. The ends lost 4 bases at V and 9 bases at J; junction bases unmatched: 6. This CDR3 has 15 residues. Per germline, CDR1 SGHRS and CDR2 YFSETQ. CDR3 in amino acids: CASSGDGTSGSEQFF. DNA of the CDR3: TGCGCCAGCAGCGGCGACGGGACTAGCGGGAGTGAGCAGTTCTTC.

J is TRBJ1-2 and V is TRBV7-9, with a possible D match to TRBD1 (6 bases). CDR1 and CDR2 (germline): SEHNR, FQNEAQ (reference sequence). This CDR3 region has 12 residues. V was clipped by 9 bases and J by 10 bases, with 18 bases between them. The CDR3 region is CASMSPGTPYTF. The DNA of the CDR3 is TGTGCCAGTATGTCCCCCGGGACACCCTACACCTTC.

This rearrangement joins TRBV7-2 to TRBJ2-5; 8 bases line up with TRBD2. Germline loops: CDR1 SGHTA, CDR2 FQGNSA. The CDR3 spans 14 residues. V shed 3 bases, J shed 11 bases, and the junction held 11 bases outside the gene matches. CDR3 nucleotides: TGTGCCAGCAGCTTCACGGGGGGACTAGGACTACAGTACTTC. It codes for CASSFTGGLGLQYF.

V gene TRBV30 combines with J gene TRBJ2-1; 7 nucleotides agree with TRBD2. The V and J ends lost 8 bases and 0 bases, in that order; junction bases with no gene match: 10. Per germline, CDR1 GTSNPN and CDR2 SVGIG (reference sequence). This CDR3 contains 15 residues. Here the CDR3 DNA reads TGTGCCCGACGGGCTAGCGGAGCCTCCTACAATGAGCAGTTCTTC. As protein: CARRASGASYNEQFF.

The chain recombines TRBV19 with TRBJ2-7; 9 bases line up with TRBD1. V was clipped by 6 bases and J by 3 bases; unmatched bases: 6. The CDR3 has 14 residues. Germline assignment: CDR1 LNHDA and CDR2 SQIVND (reference sequence). CDR3 protein: CASRGTGTRYEQYF. Written as DNA, the CDR3 is TGTGCCAGTAGGGGGACAGGGACGCGCTACGAGCAGTACTTC. The whole variable domain, remainder taken from reference TRBV19 and TRBJ2-7, is DGGITQSPKYLFRKEGQNVTLSCEQNLNHDAMYWYRQDPGQGLRLIYYSQIVNDFQKGDIAEGYSVSREKKESFPLTVTSAQKNPTAFYLCASRGTGTRYEQYFGPGTRLTVT.

The chain has TRBV24-1 and TRBJ1-2; D is uncertain. V lost 9 bases and J lost 2, with 12 bases in between. CDR1 KGHDR and CDR2 SFDVKD come from the germline V gene. The CDR3 spans 13 residues. The CDR3 protein is CATQDTYNYGYTF. Here the CDR3 DNA reads TGTGCCACCCAAGACACATACAACTATGGCTACACCTTC.

This chain joins TRBV29-1 and TRBJ2-5; D gene uncertain. CDR3 length: 12 amino acids. V lost 1 base to trimming and J lost 5 bases, with 8 bases between them. Germline V CDR1 and CDR2: SQVTM, ANQGSEA. This CDR3 reads CSVEVLGETQYF. The DNA for the CDR3 is TGCAGCGTTGAAGTCCTCGGGGAGACCCAGTACTTC.

The chain carries TRBV6-6 and TRBJ2-3, with TRBD2 identical over 12 bases. Germline trimming cut 6 bases from V and 5 bases from J; bases unmatched to any gene: 6. The CDR3 is made up of 15 amino acids. CDR1 MNHNY and CDR2 SVGAGI come from the germline V gene (reference sequence). The DNA for the CDR3 is TGTGCCAGCAGATTCCTAGCGGGAGGGAAAGATACGCAGTATTTT. It translates to CASRFLAGGKDTQYF.

This clonotype has only one observation. CDR3 amino acids: CASSPLGQYQETQYF. CDR3 nucleotide sequence: TGTGCCAGCAGCCCACTCGGACAGTACCAAGAGACCCAGTACTTC. The rearrangement joins TRBV7-9 to TRBJ2-5; D is perhaps TRBD1 (6 bases). V was cut by 5 bases and J by 0 bases, with 13 bases left in between. The CDR3 extends over 15 amino acids. From germline, CDR1 is SEHNR and CDR2 FQNEAQ (reference sequence).

The V and J genes are TRBV3-1 and TRBJ1-2, with no clear D. The V end lost 1 base, the J end lost 8 bases, and 11 bases lay between the germline ends. Germline assignment: CDR1 LGHDT and CDR2 YNNKEL (reference sequence). The length of the CDR3 is 13 residues. This CDR3 reads CASSQVSQKGYTF. The CDR3 region has the DNA TGTGCCAGCAGCCAAGTATCTCAGAAAGGCTACACCTTC.

The rearrangement links TRBV2 to TRBJ2-1; D gene ambiguous. The CDR3 runs 13 residues. V lost 1 base and J 10 bases, leaving 11 bases between the germline ends. Per germline, CDR1 SNHLY and CDR2 FYNNEI. In DNA, the CDR3 is TGTGCCAGCAGTGAAGAGGAGTTATTAGAGCAGTTCTTC. Amino acids: CASSEEELLEQFF.

V and J are TRBV21-1 and TRBJ1-1; the table names TRBD1, a call not compared with the DNA. TRBV21-1 is designated a pseudogene. The CDR3 has 15 amino acids. CDR3 bases: TGTGCCAGCAGCAAAGCTGGGGGGATGAACACTGAAGCTTTCTTT. Translation: CASSKAGGMNTEAFF.

V is TRBV3-1 and J is TRBJ2-2, with 10 bases aligning to TRBD1. V shed 5 bases and J 3 bases; nucleotides not matched to a gene: 9. Germline V gene data show CDR1 as LGHDT and CDR2 as YNNKEL (reference sequence). The CDR3 extends over 17 amino acids. As DNA, the CDR3 is TGTGCCAGCAGCGCAATTGGGACAGGGGCATACACCGGGGAGCTGTTTTTT. Translated, it gives CASSAIGTGAYTGELFF.

The chain carries TRBV6-1 and TRBJ1-5; D unresolved. This CDR3 spans 15 amino acids. Germline lookup yields CDR1 MNHNS and CDR2 SASEGT. Trimming left V 7 bases short and J 2 bases short, with 15 bases between. The CDR3 sequence: CASTFYWGGNQPQHF. CDR3 DNA sequence: TGTGCCAGCACATTTTACTGGGGTGGCAATCAGCCCCAGCATTTT.

The CDR3 protein is CATSRDPGNSYEQYF. CDR3 sequence (DNA): TGTGCCACCAGCAGAGATCCTGGCAACTCCTACGAGCAGTACTTC. The V and J genes are TRBV15 and TRBJ2-7; no firm D call. The CDR3 runs to 15 residues. Germline V gives CDR1 LNHNV, CDR2 YYDKDF (reference sequence). Deletions cut 0 bases from V and 0 bases from J, with 9 bases between. The entire variable domain, with the rest obtained from reference TRBV15 and TRBJ2-7, is as follows: DAMVIQNPRYQVTQFGKPVTLSCSQTLNHNVMYWYQQKSSQAPKLLFHYYDKDFNNEADTPDNFQSRRPNTSFCFLDIRSPGLGDTAMYLCATSRDPGNSYEQYFGPGTRLTVT.

This clonotype was seen a few times. The chain carries TRBV5-1 and TRBJ2-7; 9 bases agree with TRBD2. The J segment lost 7 bases and the V segment lost 4 bases, leaving 12 bases of the junction unmatched. This CDR3 is 15 amino acids long. Germline CDR1 SGHRS, CDR2 YFSETQ. The CDR3 coding sequence is TGCGCCAGCAGCCAGGGACTAGCCCTCCTGGAAGAGCAGTACTTC. It yields the protein CASSQGLALLEEQYF. The full variable domain, rest sourced from reference TRBV5-1 and TRBJ2-7, is KAGVTQTPRYLIKTRGQQVTLSCSPISGHRSVSWYQQTPGQGLQFLFEYFSETQRNKGNFPGRFSGRQFSNSRSEMNVSTLELGDSALYLCASSQGLALLEEQYFGPGTRLTVT.